The TCR beta chain described here comes from a study of T-cell reconstitution after alpha-beta-depleted transplantation in children. The TCRbeta library incorporated unique molecular identifiers. TCRdb re-called the PCR reads with MiXCR, one entry per CDR3 protein. The repertoire holds 350,000 to 450,000 distinct CDR3 sequences, with about a fifth as singletons. This clonotype was picked up a small number of times. Sequenced here: PBMCs from the stem cell graft donor, sampled from the stem cell graft. The TCR comes from a human donor who donated a stem cell graft to a child with acute myeloid leukemia.

The DNA of the CDR3 is TGCGCCAGCAGCTTCACCGGGACATATGAGCAGTTCTTC. Protein product: CASSFTGTYEQFF. V is TRBV5-1 and J is TRBJ2-1, with D perhaps matching TRBD1 (6 bases). V lost 2 bases and J 8 bases, leaving 11 bases between the germline ends. The CDR3 consists of 13 residues. Germline V CDR1 and CDR2: SGHRS, YFSETQ.